A single sample gave rise to the 27 T cell receptor beta chains below, sequenced in a study of shared clonotypes between healthy human individuals. Profiled with immunoSEQ multiplex PCR; TCRdb holds only in-frame clones, not every one. Among 450,000 to 600,000 clones listed, around 79% were seen once. Sequencing was performed on PBMCs. The receptors were sampled from a woman in her 40s in good health. Some clones in this sample may be carry-over from other donors' samples.

In its sample, this clone was seen a few times. The chain combines TRBV30 with TRBJ1-2; D remains unclear. Trimming left V 0 bases short and J 8 bases short, with 7 bases between. The V gene's germline CDR1 is GTSNPN and CDR2 SVGIG (reference sequence). CDR3 length: 11 amino acids. The CDR3 loop reads CAWSVRVGYTF. CDR3 bases: TGTGCCTGGAGTGTAAGGGTGGGCTACACCTTC.

The CDR3 nucleotides are TGCAGTGCTAGAGATTTCCACGAGCAGTACTTC. Translation gives CSARDFHEQYF. V is TRBV20-1 and J is TRBJ2-7; D remains unclear. Looked up from germline, CDR1 is DFQATT and CDR2 is SNEGSKA (reference sequence). CDR3 length equals 11 residues. V shed 0 bases and J shed 5 bases, with 5 bases lying between them.

The chain combines TRBV18 with TRBJ1-2, with D perhaps TRBD1 (6 bases). V gave up 3 bases and J gave up 3 bases, with 11 bases separating them. The CDR3 extends over 14 amino acids. Germline lookup yields CDR1 KGHSH and CDR2 LQKENI. The CDR3: CASSPQGPYYGYTF. The CDR3 region has the DNA TGTGCCAGCTCACCCCAGGGGCCGTACTATGGCTACACCTTC.

J is TRBJ2-6 and V is TRBV19, with 12 bases identical to TRBD2. The germline gives CDR1 LNHDA, CDR2 SQIVND (reference sequence). The CDR3 has 17 amino acids. With 7 bases clipped from V and 3 bases from J, the junction kept 7 bases outside the gene matches. CDR3 nucleotide sequence: TGTGCCAGTACCTCGACTAGCGGGAGAGGTGGGGCCAACGTCCTGACTTTC. This translates into CASTSTSGRGGANVLTF.

This clone was seen once. This chain uses TRBV30 with TRBJ2-1; D is ambiguous. Trimming shortened V by 0 bases and J by 2 bases, and 8 bases separated the two germline ends. The germline gives CDR1 GTSNPN, CDR2 SVGIG (reference sequence). This CDR3 has 14 amino acids. Written as DNA, the CDR3 is TGTGCCTGGAGTGTCTCACTAACCTACAATGAGCAGTTCTTC. This codes for CAWSVSLTYNEQFF.

The V gene is TRBV5-1, the J gene TRBJ2-1; 9 positions agree with TRBD2. The CDR3 spans 15 residues. Germline-derived CDR1 and CDR2 are SGHRS and YFSETQ. Unmatched junction bases numbered 7, after V lost 4 bases and J lost 5 bases. CDR3 sequence reads: CASSSIAGVDNEQFF. DNA for the CDR3: TGCGCCAGCAGCAGCATAGCGGGAGTAGACAATGAGCAGTTCTTC.

This clone was detected only a few times. This chain joins TRBV19 and TRBJ2-3; the D is unclear. The CDR3 runs 14 residues. V was shortened by 5 bases and J by 0 bases, with 9 bases between the two germline ends. CDR1 and CDR2 (germline): LNHDA, SQIVND (reference sequence). The CDR3 loop reads CASSFVASTDTQYF. CDR3 DNA sequence: TGTGCCAGTAGTTTCGTTGCTAGCACAGATACGCAGTATTTT.

The V call is TRBV5-3, the J call TRBJ2-4; no reliable D call. TRBV5-3 is annotated as an ORF whose role is uncertain. Trimming left V 3 bases short and J 0 bases short, with 10 bases between. The CDR3 runs to 15 residues. The CDR3 DNA is TGTGCCAGAAGCTCAGTGACACAAGCCAAAAACATTCAGTACTTC. This translates into CARSSVTQAKNIQYF.

J is TRBJ2-7 and V is TRBV4-3; D is perhaps TRBD1 or TRBD2 (5 bases each). The CDR3 covers 13 residues. The V end was cut by 0 bases, the J end by 7 bases, with 10 bases between. Germline values: CDR1 LGHNA, CDR2 YSLEER. CDR3: CASSQDNWGEQYF. In DNA form, the CDR3 reads TGCGCCAGCAGCCAAGATAACTGGGGGGAGCAGTACTTC.

The chain combines TRBV27 with TRBJ2-7, with D unclear. CDR3 length: 14 residues. CDR1 MNHEY and CDR2 SMNVEV come from the germline V gene (reference sequence). V shed 1 base and J shed 2 bases, with 9 bases lying between them. CDR3 DNA sequence: TGTGCCAGCAGTTTATTTGCAGGCCCCTACGAGCAGTACTTC. Its protein is CASSLFAGPYEQYF.

This sequence joins TRBV5-4 and TRBJ2-7; 11 bases are shared with TRBD2. The CDR3 contains 15 residues. V gave up 5 bases and J gave up 6 bases; unmatched junction bases: 10. The germline V gene encodes CDR1 SGHNT and CDR2 YYREEE (reference sequence). CDR3 amino acids: CASSRDLAGGAEQYF. The CDR3 region has the DNA TGTGCCAGCAGTCGAGATTTAGCGGGAGGGGCCGAGCAGTACTTC.

This clone occurred once. The genes are TRBV7-2 and TRBJ2-7, with a tentative D call TRBD2 (8 bases). Trimming removed 3 bases from V and 3 bases from J, with 15 bases in between. Germline V CDR1 and CDR2: SGHTA, FQGNSA. The CDR3 loop spans 15 amino acids. The CDR3 here is CASSLGLGGLYEQYF. Here the CDR3 DNA reads TGTGCCAGCAGCTTGGGACTAGGGGGCCTCTACGAGCAGTACTTC.

This chain connects TRBV29-1 to TRBJ1-4, with 9 bases aligning to TRBD1. The germline CDR1 and CDR2 sequences are SQVTM and ANQGSEA. The CDR3 runs to 14 residues. The junction had 9 bases not matched to a gene; V was cut back by 6 bases and J by 7 bases. The CDR3 coding sequence is TGCAGCGTAACCCTGACAGGGGGGAGTGAAAAACTGTTTTTT. This encodes CSVTLTGGSEKLFF.

The chain recombines TRBV5-4 with TRBJ2-7; D remains ambiguous. V lost 1 base and J 6 bases, leaving 14 bases between the germline ends. Per the germline V gene, CDR1 is SGHNT and CDR2 is YYREEE (reference sequence). This CDR3 has 14 residues. CDR3 amino acids: CASSLYGRHTEQYF. The CDR3 DNA reads as TGTGCCAGCAGCTTGTATGGACGGCATACCGAGCAGTACTTC.

This rearrangement joins TRBV5-1 to TRBJ2-2, with a tentative D call TRBD2 (6 bases). CDR1 is SGHRS, CDR2 YFSETQ, per germline. With 1 base removed from V and 6 bases from J, the gap between germline ends came to 13 bases. The CDR3 contains 15 residues. The CDR3 sequence is CASSLMGREAGELFF. The CDR3 DNA follows: TGCGCCAGCAGCTTGATGGGGCGGGAAGCCGGGGAGCTGTTTTTT.

This clone has just a few counts. DNA of the CDR3: TGCGCCAGCAGCACCAACAAACAGGAAGGAACTGAAGCTTTCTTT. This sequence encodes CASSTNKQEGTEAFF. The rearrangement uses TRBV5-1 and TRBJ1-1, with a possible D match to TRBD1 (5 bases). The germline V and J ends were trimmed by 4 bases and 5 bases, with 18 bases remaining between them. The CDR3 has 15 residues. Per germline, CDR1 SGHRS and CDR2 YFSETQ.

This chain connects TRBV4-1 to TRBJ2-1; TRBD2 matches at 9 bases. This CDR3 comprises 14 residues. Germline V CDR1 and CDR2: MGHRA, YSYEKL. J was trimmed by 10 bases and V by 7 bases; bases with no gene match: 11. The CDR3 bases are TGCGCCAGCAAGAGGGCGGGAGGGCCAGAAGAGCAGTTCTTC. This codes for CASKRAGGPEEQFF.

This chain connects TRBV25-1 to TRBJ1-1; D perhaps matches TRBD1 (6 bases). Trimming left V 6 bases short and J 4 bases short, with 15 bases between. CDR1 and CDR2 (germline): MGHDK, SYGVNS. The CDR3 is 14 residues long. The CDR3 DNA is TGTGCCAGCAGCAAGGACAGTCAGGCCACTGAAGCTTTCTTT. This translates into CASSKDSQATEAFF.

This clone was counted once. This CDR3 is CASGLNQPQYF. The CDR3 region has the DNA TGTGCCAGCGGCCTCAATCAGCCCCAGTATTTT. The V gene is TRBV27, the J gene TRBJ1-5; D ambiguous. The J call may be incorrect, as the DNA end agrees better with TRBJ2-3. From germline, CDR1 is MNHEY and CDR2 SMNVEV (reference sequence). The CDR3 has 11 residues.

The table lists this clone with a count of one. The chain carries TRBV11-3 and TRBJ2-1; D is ambiguous. V lost 4 bases, J lost 2 bases, and 6 bases lay in between. CDR3 size: 13 residues. Germline lookup yields CDR1 SGHNT and CDR2 YENEEA. The chain's CDR3 is CASSSAAYNEQFF. The CDR3 nucleotides are TGTGCCAGCAGCTCTGCAGCCTACAATGAGCAGTTCTTC.

The chain carries TRBV6-1 and TRBJ2-2; no reliable D call. The CDR3 extends over 13 amino acids. V lost 4 bases and J lost 5, with 8 bases in between. Germline V gene lookup returns CDR1 MNHNS and CDR2 SASEGT. The CDR3 DNA sequence: TGTGCCAGCAGTGTATCTCGAACCGGGGAGCTGTTTTTT. Encoded protein: CASSVSRTGELFF.

This chain joins TRBV28 and TRBJ1-4, with 10 bases identical to TRBD1. CDR3 length equals 17 residues. Germline loops: CDR1 MDHEN, CDR2 SYDVKM. Trimming at V came to 5 bases and at J to 5 bases, leaving 11 bases not matched to a gene. The CDR3 nucleotides are TGTGCCAGCAGTGCAAATAGTCTGACAGGGGGCAATGAAAAACTGTTTTTT. Protein sequence: CASSANSLTGGNEKLFF.

The chain recombines TRBV7-2 with TRBJ2-3; D is perhaps TRBD2 (5 bases). The germline V gene has CDR1 SGHTA and CDR2 FQGNSA. The CDR3 totals 19 residues. V lost 5 bases to trimming and J lost 5 bases, with 29 bases between them. The CDR3 coding sequence is TGTGCCAGCAGCCCTCCGGGGATCGCGACGCTCTGGTCGGAAGATACGCAGTATTTT. Its protein is CASSPPGIATLWSEDTQYF. Combining the CDR3 with reference TRBV7-2 and TRBJ2-3 gives the whole variable domain GAGVSQSPSNKVTEKGKDVELRCDPISGHTALYWYRQSLGQGLEFLIYFQGNSAPDKSGLPSDRFSAERTGGSVSTLTIQRTQQEDSAVYLCASSPPGIATLWSEDTQYFGPGTRLTVL.

The sample holds one count of this clone. A read error is possible here, since a much larger clone lies one base away. The rearrangement links TRBV7-2 to TRBJ1-1; D unresolved. This CDR3 has 14 amino acids. V was clipped by 0 bases and J by 4 bases, with 9 bases between them. Per germline, CDR1 SGHTA and CDR2 FQGNSA. CDR3 sequence: CASSLAGSSTEAFF. Here the CDR3 DNA reads TGTGCCAGCAGCTTAGCCGGGAGCAGCACTGAAGCTTTCTTT.

V gene TRBV15 combines with J gene TRBJ2-7, with 8 bases aligning to TRBD1. The V and J ends lost 3 bases and 1 base, in that order; junction bases with no gene match: 5. This CDR3 contains 15 residues. In germline, CDR1 is LNHNV, CDR2 YYDKDF (reference sequence). The CDR3 is CATSRPGQESYEQYF. The CDR3 DNA is TGTGCCACCAGCAGGCCGGGACAGGAGTCCTACGAGCAGTACTTC.

The rearrangement joins TRBV19 to TRBJ1-4; D uncertain. V was clipped by 5 bases and J by 5 bases, with 15 bases between them. Germline loops: CDR1 LNHDA, CDR2 SQIVND (reference sequence). This CDR3 spans 15 amino acids. CDR3 coding DNA: TGTGCCAGTAGTTTTGGCCGGTGGGAGAATGAAAAACTGTTTTTT. This encodes CASSFGRWENEKLFF.

This clone appeared a single time. This sequence joins TRBV28 and TRBJ1-2; D uncertain. With 3 bases removed from V and 7 bases from J, the gap between germline ends came to 18 bases. The CDR3 spans 15 residues. Germline V gives CDR1 MDHEN, CDR2 SYDVKM. Here the CDR3 DNA reads TGTGCCAGCAGTTTTGTCCAGAGGCCCTTATCTGGCTACACCTTC. As protein: CASSFVQRPLSGYTF.